A single sample gave rise to the 15 T cell receptor beta chains below, sequenced in a study of CD8 T cells in Susac syndrome (dated by TCRdb to between 2018 and 2021). The receptor library was made with the immunoSEQ multiplex PCR assay. RNA was extracted with the RNeasy kit and about 0.5 to 1 ug was reverse transcribed using random hexamers. Using fastp trimming at Q25 and MiXCR clonotype assembly, TCRdb reanalyzed the public sequencing data and kept in-frame beta chains. A single entry per CDR3 protein holds the most common genes and DNA from its merged rows. The table for this sample lists 200,000 to 250,000 distinct CDR3 sequences; roughly 93% of them were counted only once. The ten largest clones take up around 0.067% of the sample. The specimen sequenced was CD4+ T cells from PBMCs. The receptor set was obtained from a human donor with multiple sclerosis.

The V gene is TRBV29-1, the J gene TRBJ2-2; tentatively, D is TRBD1 (5 bases). Germline CDR1 and CDR2: SQVTM and ANQGSEA. CDR3 length equals 14 residues. This chain's CDR3 is CRVTGPVDTGELFF. The CDR3 coding sequence is TGCAGAGTTACAGGTCCAGTCGACACCGGGGAGCTGTTTTTT.

The chain carries TRBV19 and TRBJ1-5; D call uncertain. Trimming took 7 bases from V and 4 from J, leaving 11 bases between them. Germline assignment: CDR1 LNHDA and CDR2 SQIVND (reference sequence). The CDR3 extends over 13 amino acids. In nucleotides, the CDR3 is TGTGCCAGTACCAAAACAGCAAATCAGCCCCAGCATTTT. Its translation is CASTKTANQPQHF.

This chain uses TRBV15 with TRBJ2-5; 11 bases are shared with TRBD2. Losses at the gene ends were 0 bases for V and 3 bases for J; bases not matched to a gene: 6. Germline assignment: CDR1 LNHNV and CDR2 YYDKDF (reference sequence). The CDR3 length is 17 residues. CDR3 region: CATSRDWASGRKETQYF. The CDR3 DNA reads TGTGCCACCAGCAGAGATTGGGCTAGCGGGAGGAAAGAGACCCAGTACTTC.

This clonotype has only one observation. The genes are TRBV9 and TRBJ2-5; possibly TRBD1 or TRBD2 for D (6 bases each). The CDR3 totals 16 residues. V was cut by 0 bases and J by 4 bases, with 16 bases left in between. CDR1 and CDR2 from the germline V gene are SGDLS and YYNGEE. CDR3: CASSVGGGGLGETQYF. The CDR3 nucleotides read TGTGCCAGCAGCGTAGGTGGAGGGGGTCTTGGAGAGACCCAGTACTTC.

The genes are TRBV5-1 and TRBJ2-7; D is ambiguous. This CDR3 has 14 residues. Germline CDR1 is SGHRS and CDR2 is YFSETQ. V gave up 1 base and J gave up 0 bases, with 8 bases separating them. The CDR3, as DNA: TGCGCCAGCAGCTTGCCGGGTGACTCCTACGAGCAGTACTTC. It yields the protein CASSLPGDSYEQYF.

This chain uses TRBV29-1 with TRBJ1-3; perhaps TRBD1 as D (5 bases). V was clipped by 6 bases and J by 0 bases, with 9 bases between them. Germline values: CDR1 SQVTM, CDR2 ANQGSEA. The CDR3 is 13 amino acids. The chain's CDR3 is CSVADTSGNTIYF. CDR3 in DNA: TGCAGCGTGGCGGACACCTCTGGAAACACCATATATTTT.

The rearrangement joins TRBV6-6 to TRBJ1-5; 7 bases match TRBD1. CDR3 size: 12 residues. Per germline, CDR1 MNHNY and CDR2 SVGAGI (reference sequence). V trimming: 2 bases; J trimming: 8 bases; junction bases outside the gene matches: 0. In nucleotides, the CDR3 is TGTGCCAGCAGTTACGGACAGGAGCCCCAGCATTTT. Protein product: CASSYGQEPQHF.

This sequence joins TRBV9 and TRBJ2-1; 10 bases line up with TRBD2. Germline CDR1 is SGDLS and CDR2 is YYNGEE. V gave up 3 bases and J gave up 0 bases; unmatched junction bases: 9. The CDR3 consists of 18 residues. This chain's CDR3 is CASSGGQRGGSSYNEQFF. Here the CDR3 DNA reads TGTGCCAGCAGCGGAGGACAGCGGGGGGGGAGCTCCTACAATGAGCAGTTCTTC.

The chain uses TRBV7-2 and TRBJ2-5; perhaps D is TRBD1 or TRBD2 (6 bases each). V lost 4 bases and J lost 2, with 23 bases in between. The CDR3 loop spans 18 amino acids. Germline CDR1 SGHTA, CDR2 FQGNSA. The CDR3 sequence: CASSSDKRERGVQETQYF. The CDR3 DNA follows: TGTGCCAGCAGCTCGGACAAGAGGGAGAGGGGGGTTCAAGAGACCCAGTACTTC.

The rearrangement uses TRBV7-9 and TRBJ1-5; D is unclear. Looked up from germline, CDR1 is SEHNR and CDR2 is FQNEAQ (reference sequence). V was shortened by 6 bases and J by 4 bases, with 16 bases between the two germline ends. This CDR3 contains 15 residues. The CDR3 DNA follows: TGTGCCAGCAGTCCGTTCGGACGGATAAATCAGCCCCAGCATTTT. It codes for CASSPFGRINQPQHF.

The CDR3 region is CASSQDSLLSGNTIYF. CDR3 sequence (DNA): TGCGCCAGCAGCCAAGATTCGTTACTCTCTGGAAACACCATATATTTT. The chain carries TRBV4-1 and TRBJ1-3; D is uncertain. The CDR3 runs to 16 residues. Germline CDR1 MGHRA, CDR2 YSYEKL. V lost 0 bases and J 0 bases, leaving 9 bases between the germline ends.

The chain links TRBV20-1 to TRBJ1-2; unclear D gene. Germline CDR1 and CDR2: DFQATT and SNEGSKA (reference sequence). CDR3 length: 13 residues. V was cut by 1 base and J by 6 bases, with 12 bases left in between. CDR3 in amino acids: CSARVPGLNGYTF. The CDR3 nucleotides read TGCAGTGCTAGAGTACCAGGACTAAATGGCTACACCTTC.

This clonotype showed up just a few times. This chain joins TRBV29-1 and TRBJ2-4; possibly TRBD1 or TRBD2 for D (7 bases each). The germline V gene encodes CDR1 SQVTM and CDR2 ANQGSEA. The CDR3 is 16 residues long. Trimming cost V 0 bases and J 6 bases, with 18 bases left between them. The CDR3 spells CSVEDQGGGWGNIQYF. The DNA of the CDR3 is TGCAGCGTTGAAGATCAGGGAGGGGGCTGGGGAAACATTCAGTACTTC.

As for this clonotype: One junction end does not reproduce the germline sequence, and a read error may be involved. The genes are TRBV4-2 and TRBJ2-5; D is possibly TRBD1 (6 bases). The germline V gene has CDR1 LGHNA and CDR2 YNFKEQ. This CDR3 has 17 amino acids. The CDR3 loop is CASSQDERVGAQQTQYF. CDR3 sequence (DNA): TGTGCCAGCAGCCAAGATGAGAGGGTGGGGGCCCAACAGACCCAGTACTTC.

This chain connects TRBV29-1 to TRBJ2-7; 10 bases are a match to TRBD2. Trimming removed 3 bases from V and 1 base from J; junction bases left unmatched: 12. The CDR3 is 17 amino acids. From germline, CDR1 is SQVTM and CDR2 ANQGSEA. The CDR3 bases are TGCAGCGTTGAGGCGTCTAGCGGGGGACCTTTATCCTACGAGCAGTACTTC. Translated: CSVEASSGGPLSYEQYF.